A selection of T cell receptor beta chains follows, all from one sample in a study of blood T cell repertoires in COVID-19. Here immunoSEQ multiplex PCR was the method, and the copy in TCRdb shows in-frame clones only, minus some. The data show 150,000 to 200,000 clones, approximately 83% seen once. Sequenced sample: peripheral blood. These TCRs come from a man between 50 and 59 years old with active or convalescent COVID-19. Each CDR3 is given with its conserved first and last residue.

CDR3,J,V
CASSRERTDTQYF,TRBJ2-3,TRBV6-2/TRBV6-3
CSVAGGPTEAFF,TRBJ1-1,TRBV29-1
CASSSNQASQFF,TRBJ2-1,TRBV12-3/TRBV12-4
CASSLDGQGLLPTF,TRBJ1-2,TRBV11-1
CASNSQGTGETQYF,TRBJ2-5,TRBV28
CASSLGPDQPQHF,TRBJ1-5,TRBV7-2
CASSPDGNYGYTF,TRBJ1-2,TRBV11-2
CASSTRQGWNIQYF,TRBJ2-4,TRBV19
CAWVRGPEAFF,TRBJ1-1,TRBV30
CASGGQFGGYTF,TRBJ1-2,TRBV12-3/TRBV12-4
CASSHETDEKLFF,TRBJ1-4,TRBV23-1
CASSSPEQGNNSPLHF,TRBJ1-6,TRBV5-6
CASSPPIWEAYEQYF,TRBJ2-7,TRBV18
CASSFPGGSEAFF,TRBJ1-1,TRBV12-3/TRBV12-4
CASSLKGEETQYF,TRBJ2-5,TRBV27
CASSFVALLQETQYF,TRBJ2-5,TRBV7-9
CASRPGTGGEGYTF,TRBJ1-2,TRBV2
CASSRRQGAYEQFF,TRBJ2-1,TRBV6-6
CASGTETGNTIYF,TRBJ1-3,TRBV12-3/TRBV12-4
CASSPTSGGEQFF,TRBJ2-1,TRBV7-9
CASSSREGGYGYTF,TRBJ1-2,TRBV6-5
CASSDTYRSGSDEQYF,TRBJ2-7,TRBV2
CASSQDRGGRRGEAFF,TRBJ1-1,TRBV3-1/TRBV3-2
CASRAPAGRNYGYTF,TRBJ1-2,TRBV19
CASSQELPTGPGNTIYF,TRBJ1-3,TRBV4-3
CASSFRAAPNTGELFF,TRBJ2-2,TRBV7-3
CAWGQGSSYEQYF,TRBJ2-7,TRBV30
CASPLDRSGTGELFF,TRBJ2-2,TRBV6-5
CASTSTGVGNTIYF,TRBJ1-3,TRBV28
CASSPTGTPFYEQYF,TRBJ2-7,TRBV5-6
CASQTEPNRAFF,TRBJ1-1,TRBV6-5
CASSRAYEQYF,TRBJ2-7,TRBV7-2
CASSLWGQGTTDTQYF,TRBJ2-3,TRBV5-1
CASSMDTYEQYF,TRBJ2-7,TRBV19
CASSPRASAIQETQYF,TRBJ2-5,TRBV7-7
CASSRGAGNYGYTF,TRBJ1-2,TRBV5-4
CAISESGLAGMETQYF,TRBJ2-5,TRBV10-3
CASSWRQGLDTQYF,TRBJ2-3,TRBV11-1
CASSPGVSTDTQYF,TRBJ2-3,TRBV18
CAISAPGTAGTEAFF,TRBJ1-1,TRBV10-3